This entry is about one TCR beta chain. The sample belongs to a study of cytomegalovirus exposure and HLA in healthy donors. This PCR relied on a set of 60 Vbeta primers and 13 Jbeta primers. The data were produced by immunoSEQ multiplex PCR, yet TCRdb's version contains in-frame clones alone and is incomplete. The table shows some 180,000 clones, with roughly 82% occurring only once. Germline CDR1 reads MDHEN; CDR2 reads SYDVKM. V dropped 4 bases and J dropped 6 bases, with 9 bases sitting between them. The CDR3 extends over 13 amino acids. This receptor was identified in a man aged 40-49 years in good health and CMV-seronegative. Sequences were obtained from PBMCs. The chain uses TRBV28 and TRBJ1-4; perhaps TRBD1 as D (5 bases). DNA of the CDR3: TGTGCCAGCAGTTCAGGGTTGTATGAAAAACTGTTTTTT. It codes for CASSSGLYEKLFF.